This T cell receptor beta chain was sequenced during a study of human T cells and chemical hapten exposure. As for the study in general: In the sensitization step, 2% DPC was placed on roughly 2 cm by roughly 2 cm of upper inner arm skin.

TCRdb recomputed calls from the RACE reads with MiXCR, one row per CDR3 protein. Of around 150,000 distinct CDR3 sequences detected, about 14% appear once; the ten largest clones hold about 1.8%. The time point here: patch test 1, 2 weeks after DPC sensitization. Treatment denoted: therapeutic diphenylcyclopropenone sensitization with weekly scalp DPC. The sample holds many counts of this clonotype. Its antigen is not identified. Whole-study findings and limits: Clustering by CDR3 similarity yielded significantly more large clusters from expanded TCRs than controls. Each of the donors had alopecia, so their immune responses may not resemble those of healthy people.

This clonotype was sampled from a woman between 25 and 40 years old with alopecia areata. Some clones in this sample may be carry-over from other donors' samples. Specimen: whole blood, collected in connection with sensitization to the hapten diphenylcyclopropenone (DPC).

In DNA form, the CDR3 reads TGTGCCAGCAGTGAATCCCTTGTTGGTGACACTGAAGCTTTCTTT. Protein product: CASSESLVGDTEAFF. This chain uses TRBV25-1 with TRBJ1-1; D is uncertain. The CDR3 runs to 15 residues. CDR1 is MGHDK and CDR2 is SYGVNS in the germline V gene. V was cut by 1 base and J by 3 bases, with 12 bases left in between.